Below are 32 T cell receptor beta chains sequenced from a single sample in a study of T cells in Graves' hyperthyroidism and ophthalmopathy. Amplified regions were TCR beta CDR3 sequences from RNA transcripts. Initially, a first-round RT-PCR of the TCR CDR3 employed the HTBI primer set. A single record per CDR3 protein comes from TCRdb applying MiXCR to the multiplex PCR reads. The top ten clones hold roughly 11% of a sample with some 360,000 distinct CDR3 sequences, 11% to 15% of them seen once. Sample: blood. The source of these receptors is a woman aged 55-75 years with Graves' hyperthyroidism.

This clonotype was detected ten times or more. This chain links TRBV2 with TRBJ2-1; perhaps TRBD2 as D (6 bases). The CDR3 covers 15 residues. Germline CDR1 is SNHLY and CDR2 is FYNNEI. The V gene lost 7 bases and the J gene lost 11 bases, with 24 bases spanning the gap. The CDR3 spells CASTESTSRREQQFF. CDR3 nucleotides: TGTGCCAGCACCGAAAGTACTAGCCGGAGGGAGCAGCAGTTCTTC.

This chain joins TRBV6-1 and TRBJ2-7; D call uncertain. Germline V gene lookup returns CDR1 MNHNS and CDR2 SASEGT. The CDR3 is 13 residues long. V was clipped by 6 bases and J by 6 bases, with 15 bases between them. The CDR3 DNA follows: TGTGCCAGCAGCCTCCCGGGCAGTGGCGAGCAGTACTTC. Its translation is CASSLPGSGEQYF.

This clonotype appeared many times. The chain combines TRBV12-3 or TRBV12-4 with TRBJ2-2; tentatively, D is TRBD1 (6 bases). Trimming removed 5 bases at V and 7 bases at J, with 14 bases between. The CDR3 is made up of 14 amino acids. As DNA, the CDR3 is TGTGCCAGCAGTCTAAACACAGGGTACGGGGAGCTGTTTTTT. Translation gives CASSLNTGYGELFF.

This clonotype was picked up many times. The chain employs TRBV2 and TRBJ2-1, with D possibly being TRBD2 (6 bases). Trimming stripped 10 bases from V and 8 bases from J, with 24 bases between. This CDR3 comprises 15 residues. The germline V gene encodes CDR1 SNHLY and CDR2 FYNNEI. The CDR3 spells CATRPRSGVIDEQFF. The CDR3 nucleotides read TGTGCCACCCGTCCGCGTAGCGGAGTGATCGATGAGCAGTTCTTC.

This clonotype was counted at least ten times. The V call is TRBV6-1, the J call TRBJ1-6; the D gene is possibly TRBD1 (6 bases). V lost 6 bases and J 0 bases, leaving 9 bases between the germline ends. Germline assignment: CDR1 MNHNS and CDR2 SASEGT. There are 15 residues in the CDR3. CDR3 bases: TGTGCCAGCAGAGAGGACAGCTCCTATAATTCACCCCTCCACTTT. It encodes CASREDSSYNSPLHF.

In this sample, this clonotype turned up many times. This chain links TRBV12-3 or TRBV12-4 with TRBJ1-1; the D gene is possibly TRBD1 (5 bases). The CDR3 is 16 amino acids. V was pared by 6 bases and J by 5 bases, with 22 bases between. Written as DNA, the CDR3 is TGTGCCAGCAGCCGAACCGGGACCCAGGGACGTACTGAAGCTTTCTTT. This translates into CASSRTGTQGRTEAFF.

At least ten counts were recorded for this clonotype. The chain has TRBV2 and TRBJ2-2; TRBD1 agrees at 9 bases. This CDR3 region has 15 residues. The J segment lost 5 bases and the V segment lost 4 bases, leaving 5 bases of the junction unmatched. Per the germline V gene, CDR1 is SNHLY and CDR2 is FYNNEI. CDR3 nucleotides: TGTGCCAGCAGTGCACCGACAGGGGGGACCGGGGAGCTGTTTTTT. Residues: CASSAPTGGTGELFF.

This clonotype has ten or more counts. V and J are TRBV20-1 and TRBJ2-1, with 12 bases matching TRBD2. The CDR3 length is 15 residues. Trimming at V came to 6 bases and at J to 2 bases, leaving 5 bases not matched to a gene. Germline CDR1 DFQATT, CDR2 SNEGSKA (reference sequence). The CDR3 sequence is CSAPPSGRAYNEQFF. The CDR3 coding sequence is TGCAGTGCCCCCCCTAGCGGGAGGGCCTACAATGAGCAGTTCTTC.

This clonotype was found a few times. The chain links TRBV4-1 to TRBJ2-1, with 13 positions matching TRBD2. This CDR3 is built from 17 residues. Germline CDR1 is MGHRA and CDR2 is YSYEKL. V lost 3 bases to trimming and J lost 7 bases; unmatched junction nucleotides: 9. CDR3 loop: CASSHAGTSGMGNEQFF. CDR3 sequence (DNA): TGCGCCAGCAGCCATGCTGGGACTAGCGGGATGGGAAATGAGCAGTTCTTC.

The gene calls are TRBV19 and TRBJ1-1; D ambiguous. The germline V gene has CDR1 LNHDA and CDR2 SQIVND (reference sequence). V lost 7 bases to trimming and J lost 4 bases, with 16 bases between them. This CDR3 is built from 14 residues. The CDR3 here is CASKTQAGSTEAFF. The CDR3 coding sequence is TGTGCCAGTAAAACCCAGGCTGGGAGCACTGAAGCTTTCTTT.

This clonotype was observed at least ten times. This rearrangement joins TRBV6-5 to TRBJ1-2; 8 bases match TRBD1. V lost 5 bases and J lost 4; bases outside the gene matches: 6. Germline V lookup: CDR1 MNHEY, CDR2 SVGAGI. The CDR3 runs to 14 residues. The CDR3 spells CASSKDRVIYGYTF. The CDR3 DNA follows: TGTGCCAGCAGTAAGGACAGGGTAATCTATGGCTACACCTTC.

The V call is TRBV7-9, the J call TRBJ2-7, with 7 bases lining up with TRBD2. The CDR3 spans 15 residues. Germline loops: CDR1 SEHNR, CDR2 FQNEAQ (reference sequence). J was trimmed by 6 bases and V by 3 bases; bases with no gene match: 11. In nucleotides, the CDR3 is TGTGCCAGCAGCTTTCAGGTGGGAGGGGCTGGCGAGCAGTACTTC. Translation gives CASSFQVGGAGEQYF.

This clonotype showed up many times. The V and J genes are TRBV18 and TRBJ2-3, with TRBD2 matching 10 bases. CDR1 and CDR2 from the germline V gene are KGHSH and LQKENI. The CDR3 covers 16 residues. J lost 4 bases, V lost 0 bases, and 4 bases had no gene match. The CDR3 loop is CASSPPLAGVSDTQYF. The CDR3 nucleotides read TGTGCCAGCTCACCACCTCTAGCGGGAGTCTCAGATACGCAGTATTTT.

This clonotype was counted many times. A much more abundant neighbour one base away suggests this may be a read error. The rearrangement joins TRBV5-5 to TRBJ2-7; D not resolved. The ends were cut back, 0 bases at V and 0 bases at J, with 4 bases in the middle. Germline V gene lookup returns CDR1 SGHKS and CDR2 YYEKEE (reference sequence). The CDR3 contains 13 residues. Written as DNA, the CDR3 is TGTGCCAGCAGCTTGGTCATCTCCTACGAGCAGTACTTC. This translates into CASSLVISYEQYF.

This clonotype was counted many times. The rearrangement links TRBV2 to TRBJ1-1; D gene uncertain. From germline, CDR1 is SNHLY and CDR2 FYNNEI. V was clipped by 2 bases and J by 8 bases, with 9 bases between them. The CDR3 has 12 residues. This CDR3 is CASSEQLREAFF. CDR3 sequence (DNA): TGTGCCAGCAGTGAACAACTACGGGAAGCTTTCTTT.

The table lists this clonotype with a few counts. This chain links TRBV5-1 with TRBJ1-3; 7 bases fit TRBD1. V lost 0 bases to trimming and J lost 2 bases; unmatched junction nucleotides: 5. The CDR3 has 16 residues. CDR1 and CDR2 (germline): SGHRS, YFSETQ. CDR3 coding DNA: TGCGCCAGCAGCTTGGCAGCCGGGACAGCTGGAAACACCATATATTTT. Translating it yields CASSLAAGTAGNTIYF. The whole variable domain, filled in from reference TRBV5-1 and TRBJ1-3, reads KAGVTQTPRYLIKTRGQQVTLSCSPISGHRSVSWYQQTPGQGLQFLFEYFSETQRNKGNFPGRFSGRQFSNSRSEMNVSTLELGDSALYLCASSLAAGTAGNTIYFGEGSWLTVV.

This clonotype was counted at least ten times. The chain combines TRBV7-3 with TRBJ1-1; TRBD1 might be the D (6 bases). V lost 5 bases, J lost 1 base, and 17 bases lay in between. CDR1 and CDR2 (germline): SGHTA, FQGTGA. The CDR3 is 16 amino acids. CDR3 protein: CASSPTAPRGNTEAFF. The CDR3 nucleotides are TGTGCCAGCAGCCCGACCGCCCCCAGGGGGAACACTGAAGCTTTCTTT.

The sample holds many counts of this clonotype. This chain joins TRBV5-1 and TRBJ1-1; D possibly corresponds to TRBD1 (6 bases). This CDR3 comprises 14 residues. Deletions cut 1 base from V and 4 bases from J, with 11 bases between. The germline CDR1 and CDR2 sequences are SGHRS and YFSETQ. CDR3 sequence (DNA): TGCGCCAGCAGCTTGAGACAGGTCGCCACTGAAGCTTTCTTT. Amino acid sequence: CASSLRQVATEAFF.

In regard to this clonotype: This sequence may be a read error, since a much larger clone differs from it by one base. V gene TRBV30 combines with J gene TRBJ2-7; D call uncertain. V was cut by 5 bases and J by 2 bases, with 10 bases left in between. The CDR3 is 12 residues long. CDR1 is GTSNPN, CDR2 SVGIG, per germline (reference sequence). Here the CDR3 reads CAWASTTYEQYF. In DNA form, the CDR3 reads TGTGCCTGGGCGTCTACTACCTACGAGCAGTACTTC.

The V and J genes are TRBV28 and TRBJ1-6; D gene ambiguous. Trimming pared 7 bases from V and 3 bases from J, leaving 4 bases between. CDR1 is MDHEN and CDR2 is SYDVKM in the germline V gene. The length of the CDR3 is 12 residues. CDR3 protein: CASNDYNSPLHF. The CDR3 bases are TGTGCCAGCAACGACTATAATTCACCCCTCCACTTT.

This clonotype was observed a few times. The CDR3 is CASSSELAGPTGELFF. CDR3 nucleotide sequence: TGTGCCAGCAGCTCCGAACTAGCGGGGCCCACCGGGGAGCTGTTTTTT. The chain couples TRBV11-2 to TRBJ2-2; TRBD2 aligns across 10 bases. Germline CDR1 reads SGHAT; CDR2 reads FQNNGV. The junction had 6 bases not matched to a gene; V was cut back by 4 bases and J by 4 bases. This CDR3 spans 16 amino acids.

Ten or more counts support this clonotype. V usage is TRBV20-1 and J usage is TRBJ2-7, with TRBD1 identical over 8 bases. The junction had 11 bases not matched to a gene; V was cut back by 3 bases and J by 4 bases. The length of the CDR3 is 15 residues. The germline V gene encodes CDR1 DFQATT and CDR2 SNEGSKA (reference sequence). CDR3 in amino acids: CSASPRRTGLYEQYF. The CDR3 DNA follows: TGCAGTGCTAGCCCTCGTAGGACAGGGCTGTACGAGCAGTACTTC.

This clonotype was seen ten or more times. This chain links TRBV5-1 with TRBJ2-1; TRBD2 matches at 9 bases. Looked up from germline, CDR1 is SGHRS and CDR2 is YFSETQ. The junction had 4 bases not matched to a gene; V was cut back by 2 bases and J by 4 bases. The CDR3 extends over 15 amino acids. The CDR3 region has the DNA TGCGCCAGCAGCTTCGCTAGCGGGACTTACAATGAGCAGTTCTTC. Translating it yields CASSFASGTYNEQFF.

The V gene is TRBV28, the J gene TRBJ2-5; 8 bases line up with TRBD2. The CDR3 has 15 amino acids. V was pared by 4 bases and J by 5 bases, with 9 bases of the junction left unmatched. Germline values: CDR1 MDHEN, CDR2 SYDVKM. The CDR3: CASSSGASGSETQYF. In nucleotides, the CDR3 is TGTGCCAGCAGTTCCGGCGCCAGCGGGAGTGAGACCCAGTACTTC.

V and J are TRBV20-1 and TRBJ2-1; 8 nucleotides line up with TRBD2. There are 16 residues in the CDR3. Germline V lookup: CDR1 DFQATT, CDR2 SNEGSKA (reference sequence). V shed 0 bases and J 3 bases; nucleotides not matched to a gene: 7. The CDR3 here is CSARDPSSGHYNEQFF. DNA of the CDR3: TGCAGTGCTAGAGATCCGTCTAGCGGGCACTACAATGAGCAGTTCTTC.

Points on this clonotype: A much larger clonotype is one base distant, so this may be a read error. J is TRBJ1-5 and V is TRBV2; D is perhaps TRBD1 (5 bases). Germline V gene lookup returns CDR1 SNHLY and CDR2 FYNNEI. The CDR3 sequence is 14 residues long. V was cut by 8 bases and J by 6 bases, with 17 bases left in between. The CDR3 spells CASGAPEGFQPQHF. DNA of the CDR3: TGTGCCAGCGGGGCCCCGGAGGGATTTCAGCCCCAGCATTTT.

The table lists this clonotype with many counts. This chain joins TRBV30 and TRBJ2-1; 13 nucleotides agree with TRBD2. Unmatched junction bases numbered 3, after V lost 2 bases and J lost 5 bases. The CDR3 loop spans 15 amino acids. CDR1 and CDR2 (germline): GTSNPN, SVGIG (reference sequence). CDR3 sequence: CAWSQGTSGNNEQFF. CDR3 coding DNA: TGTGCCTGGAGTCAAGGGACTAGCGGGAACAATGAGCAGTTCTTC.

This clonotype was observed at least ten times. The chain's CDR3 is CASSLDQGREGYTF. The DNA for the CDR3 is TGTGCCAGCAGCTTAGATCAAGGAAGGGAAGGCTACACCTTC. The V gene is TRBV11-2, the J gene TRBJ1-2; D remains unclear. The V gene lost 0 bases and the J gene lost 8 bases, with 13 bases spanning the gap. Germline V lookup: CDR1 SGHAT, CDR2 FQNNGV. CDR3 length: 14 amino acids.

This clonotype was observed at least ten times. The gene calls are TRBV20-1 and TRBJ2-7; maybe TRBD2 (6 bases). The CDR3 runs 13 residues. Germline-derived CDR1 and CDR2 are DFQATT and SNEGSKA (reference sequence). V lost 5 bases to trimming and J lost 6 bases, with 17 bases between them. The CDR3 loop reads CSAGSPGGREQYF. For the CDR3, the DNA is TGCAGTGCTGGCTCGCCTGGAGGGCGCGAGCAGTACTTC.

Remarks on this clonotype: A read error may be the cause here, since a much bigger clone is one base away. This rearrangement joins TRBV5-1 to TRBJ1-2; D unclear. V was pared by 6 bases and J by 2 bases, with 11 bases between. CDR3 size: 13 residues. Germline CDR1 and CDR2: SGHRS and YFSETQ. The CDR3, as DNA: TGCGCCAGCACTACTCAGGTGAACTATGGCTACACCTTC. Translated, it gives CASTTQVNYGYTF.

This clonotype has at least ten counts. The chain joins TRBV29-1 to TRBJ2-7; 9 positions match TRBD2. CDR3 length: 17 amino acids. Germline V gene lookup returns CDR1 SQVTM and CDR2 ANQGSEA. The V and J ends lost 5 bases and 0 bases, in that order; junction bases with no gene match: 14. The CDR3 DNA reads as TGCAGCGTTTACTTCGGGACTAGCTACATAAGCTCCTACGAGCAGTACTTC. Its protein product is CSVYFGTSYISSYEQYF.

This clonotype was counted many times. This chain links TRBV7-9 with TRBJ2-7; TRBD1 or TRBD2 may be the D gene (9 bases each). This CDR3 comprises 19 residues. Germline assignment: CDR1 SEHNR and CDR2 FQNEAQ (reference sequence). The V and J ends lost 5 bases and 3 bases respectively, with 29 bases between them. The CDR3 sequence is CASSPNGGGDRARGYEQYF. The CDR3 DNA is TGTGCCAGCAGCCCAAATGGCGGGGGGGACAGGGCTCGCGGCTACGAGCAGTACTTC.